This TCR beta chain was sequenced in a study of shared clonotypes between healthy human individuals. Libraries were prepared by immunoSEQ multiplex PCR; TCRdb keeps only in-frame clonotypes and omits some of them. Of some 240,000 clones in the sample, 50% to 80% are singletons; the top ten hold more than 9.5%. The CDR3 sequence is 13 residues long. The germline V gene has CDR1 SQVTM and CDR2 ANQGSEA. V dropped 7 bases and J dropped 9 bases, with 19 bases sitting between them. Regarding the study as a whole: Naive subsets usually exceeded memory subsets in estimated richness. For sorted subsets, rarefaction showed incomplete sequencing despite large depth.

With regard to this clone: As yet, its antigen is unknown.

Sequenced material: memory CD4+ T cells sorted from blood. Indicated subset: CD45RA-negative fraction. This receptor was taken from a man aged 25 to 40 in good health. V and J are TRBV29-1 and TRBJ2-1, with TRBD2 as a possible D gene (5 bases). CDR3 amino acids: CSAPRFGEGEQFF. The CDR3 DNA is TGCAGCGCCCCTAGATTTGGCGAGGGTGAGCAGTTCTTC.